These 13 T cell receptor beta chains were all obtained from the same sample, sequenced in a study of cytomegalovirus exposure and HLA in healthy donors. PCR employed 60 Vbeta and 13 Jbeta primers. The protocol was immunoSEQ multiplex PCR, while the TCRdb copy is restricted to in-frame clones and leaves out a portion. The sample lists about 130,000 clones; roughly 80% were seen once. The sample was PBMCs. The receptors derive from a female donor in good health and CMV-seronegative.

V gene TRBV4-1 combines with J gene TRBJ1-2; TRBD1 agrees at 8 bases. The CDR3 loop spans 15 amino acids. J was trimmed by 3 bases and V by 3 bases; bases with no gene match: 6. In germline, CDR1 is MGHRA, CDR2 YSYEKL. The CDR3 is CASSQAPTGDYGYTF. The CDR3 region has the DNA TGCGCCAGCAGCCAGGCCCCGACAGGGGACTATGGCTACACCTTC.

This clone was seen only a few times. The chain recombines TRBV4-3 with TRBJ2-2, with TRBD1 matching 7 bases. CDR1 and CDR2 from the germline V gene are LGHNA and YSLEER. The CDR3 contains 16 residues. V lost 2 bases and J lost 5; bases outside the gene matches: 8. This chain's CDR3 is CASSQLVDRVTGELFF. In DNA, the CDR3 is TGCGCCAGCAGCCAACTGGTCGACAGGGTAACCGGGGAGCTGTTTTTT.

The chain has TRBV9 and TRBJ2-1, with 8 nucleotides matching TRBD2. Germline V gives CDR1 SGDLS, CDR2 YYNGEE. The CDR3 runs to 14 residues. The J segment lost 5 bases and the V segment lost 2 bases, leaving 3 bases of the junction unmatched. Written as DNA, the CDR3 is TGTGCCAGCAGCGTGACTAGCGCCAACAATGAGCAGTTCTTC. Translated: CASSVTSANNEQFF. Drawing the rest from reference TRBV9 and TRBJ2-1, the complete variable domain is DSGVTQTPKHLITATGQRVTLRCSPRSGDLSVYWYQQSLDQGLQFLIQYYNGEERAKGNILERFSAQQFPDLHSELNLSSLELGDSALYFCASSVTSANNEQFFGPGTRLTVL.

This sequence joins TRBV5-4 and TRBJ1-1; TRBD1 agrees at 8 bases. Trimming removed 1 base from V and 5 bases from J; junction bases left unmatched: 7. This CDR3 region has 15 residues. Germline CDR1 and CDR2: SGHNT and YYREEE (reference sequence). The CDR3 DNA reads TGTGCCAGCAGCTTGACGGCCAGGGGGCAAACTGAAGCTTTCTTT. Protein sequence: CASSLTARGQTEAFF.

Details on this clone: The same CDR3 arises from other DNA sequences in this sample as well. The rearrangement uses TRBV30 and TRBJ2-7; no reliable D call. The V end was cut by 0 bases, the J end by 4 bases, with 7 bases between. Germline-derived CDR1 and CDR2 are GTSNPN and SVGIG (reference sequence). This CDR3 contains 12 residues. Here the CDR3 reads CAWSVNSYEQYF. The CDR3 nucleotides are TGTGCCTGGAGTGTTAACAGTTACGAGCAGTACTTC.

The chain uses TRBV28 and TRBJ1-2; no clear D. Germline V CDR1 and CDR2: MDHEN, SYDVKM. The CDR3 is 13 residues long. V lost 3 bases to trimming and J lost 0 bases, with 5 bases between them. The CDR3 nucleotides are TGTGCCAGCAGTTTGCAGGCTAACTATGGCTACACCTTC. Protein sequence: CASSLQANYGYTF.

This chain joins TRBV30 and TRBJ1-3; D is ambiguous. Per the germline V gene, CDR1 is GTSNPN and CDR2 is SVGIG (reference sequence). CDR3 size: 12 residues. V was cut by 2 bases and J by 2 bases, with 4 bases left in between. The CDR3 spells CAWSLTGNTIYF. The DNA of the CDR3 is TGTGCCTGGAGTTTAACTGGAAACACCATATATTTT.

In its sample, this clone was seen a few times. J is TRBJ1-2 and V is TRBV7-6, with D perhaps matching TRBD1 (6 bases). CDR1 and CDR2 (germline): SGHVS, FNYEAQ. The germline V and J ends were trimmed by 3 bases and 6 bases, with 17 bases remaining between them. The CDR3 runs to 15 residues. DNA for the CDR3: TGTGCCAGCAGCTTGCTGAGGGGGGGACCCAATGGCTACACCTTC. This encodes CASSLLRGGPNGYTF.

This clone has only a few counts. The CDR3 coding sequence is TGTGCCAGCAGTTTGGGGGCACCCAATCAGCCCCAGCATTTT. This encodes CASSLGAPNQPQHF. The chain recombines TRBV28 with TRBJ1-5; possibly TRBD1 for D (6 bases). V dropped 3 bases and J dropped 3 bases, with 9 bases sitting between them. Germline CDR1 and CDR2: MDHEN and SYDVKM. The CDR3 sequence is 14 residues long.

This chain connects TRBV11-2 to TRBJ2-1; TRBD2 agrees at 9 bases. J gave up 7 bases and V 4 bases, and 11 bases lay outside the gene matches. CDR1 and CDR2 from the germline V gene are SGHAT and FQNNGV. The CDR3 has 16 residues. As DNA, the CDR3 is TGTGCCAGCAGCTCGGGATATGGGACTAGCTCTAATGAGCAGTTCTTC. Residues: CASSSGYGTSSNEQFF. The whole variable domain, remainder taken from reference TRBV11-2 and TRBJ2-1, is EAGVAQSPRYKIIEKRQSVAFWCNPISGHATLYWYQQILGQGPKLLIQFQNNGVVDDSQLPKDRFSAERLKGVDSTLKIQPAKLEDSAVYLCASSSGYGTSSNEQFFGPGTRLTVL.

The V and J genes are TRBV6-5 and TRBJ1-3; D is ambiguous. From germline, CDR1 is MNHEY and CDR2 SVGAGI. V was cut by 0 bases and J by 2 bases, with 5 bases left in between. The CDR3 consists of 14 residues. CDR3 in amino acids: CASSYSRTGNTIYF. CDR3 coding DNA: TGTGCCAGCAGTTACTCCAGAACTGGAAACACCATATATTTT.

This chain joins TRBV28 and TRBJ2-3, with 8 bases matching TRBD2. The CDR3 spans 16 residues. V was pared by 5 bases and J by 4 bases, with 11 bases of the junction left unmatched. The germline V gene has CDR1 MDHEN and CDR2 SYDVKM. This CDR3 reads CASSPRGGTMADTQYF. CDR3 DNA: TGTGCCAGCAGTCCCCGGGGGGGGACTATGGCAGATACGCAGTATTTT.

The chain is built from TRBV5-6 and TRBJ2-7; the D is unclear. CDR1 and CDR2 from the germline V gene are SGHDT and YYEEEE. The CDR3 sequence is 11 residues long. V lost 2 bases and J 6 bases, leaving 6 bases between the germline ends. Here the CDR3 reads CASSFESEQYF. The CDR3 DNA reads TGTGCCAGCAGCTTCGAGAGCGAGCAGTACTTC.